A selection of T cell receptor beta chains follows, all from one sample in a study of T-cell reconstitution after alpha-beta-depleted transplantation in children. TCRdb redid the calling of the PCR reads with MiXCR, one entry per CDR3 protein. The sample yields approximately 210,000 distinct CDR3 sequences, approximately 17% seen once. The sequencing here drew on PBMCs, mostly from graft donor cells, taken 360 days after TCRalphabeta/CD19-depleted stem cell transplant. The receptors come from a male patient between 2 and 10 years old who had a stem cell transplant for acute lymphoblastic leukemia, so the T cells may come from the graft donor. The CDR3 runs from the conserved cysteine through the conserved F or W. D genes are given only for firm matches. The size entry is marked missing in some rows and otherwise reads once, few, many or a size class.

v_call,j_call,clone_size,d_call,cdr3_aa,cdr3_nt
TRBV9,TRBJ2-7,NA,TRBD1,CASSGFRGTYEQYF,TGTGCCAGCAGCGGATTCAGGGGGACCTACGAGCAGTACTTC
TRBV4-2,TRBJ2-4,few,NA,CASSQGRGRTKNIQYF,TGTGCCAGCAGCCAAGGTAGGGGCCGCACCAAAAACATTCAGTACTTC
TRBV20-1,TRBJ2-7,once,NA,CSARDGVYYEQYF,TGCAGTGCTAGAGATGGGGTCTACTACGAGCAGTACTTC
TRBV3-1,TRBJ2-1,few,NA,CASSLTSYNEQFF,TGTGCCAGCAGCCTCACCTCCTACAATGAGCAGTTCTTC
TRBV14,TRBJ1-1,few,NA,CASSQARGNTEAFF,TGTGCCAGCAGCCAAGCCAGGGGGAACACTGAAGCTTTCTTT
TRBV11-2,TRBJ2-7,NA,NA,CASSLEGDYYEQYF,TGTGCCAGCAGCTTAGAGGGAGATTACTACGAGCAGTACTTC
TRBV5-1,TRBJ2-7,few,TRBD1,CASSLGDRDGEQYF,TGCGCCAGCAGCTTGGGGGACAGGGATGGCGAGCAGTACTTC
TRBV11-2,TRBJ2-2,NA,NA,CASSKFSLLFGGASGELFF,TGTGCCAGCAGCAAATTCTCCCTCCTATTCGGGGGCGCCTCCGGGGAGCTGTTTTTT
TRBV11-2,TRBJ1-1,NA,NA,CASSLGLGTEAFF,TGTGCCAGCAGCTTAGGACTGGGGACTGAAGCTTTCTTT
TRBV11-2,TRBJ1-1,NA,TRBD1,CASSQPQSWDSPKSAFF,TGTGCCAGCAGCCAACCTCAATCCTGGGACAGCCCAAAATCGGCTTTCTTT
TRBV29-1,TRBJ2-1,many,NA,CSGLVSRNEQFF,TGCAGCGGTCTCGTCTCGAGGAATGAGCAGTTCTTC
TRBV10-3,TRBJ1-1,NA,TRBD1,CAISPGTGETEAFF,TGTGCCATCTCCCCCGGGACAGGGGAGACTGAAGCTTTCTTT
TRBV29-1,TRBJ1-1,few,NA,CSVSEAFF,TGCAGCGTCTCTGAAGCTTTCTTT
TRBV7-9,TRBJ2-7,few,NA,CASSPRGGSSSYEQYF,TGTGCCAGCAGCCCACGAGGGGGGTCGAGCTCCTACGAGCAGTACTTC
TRBV5-1,TRBJ2-2,few,NA,CASTGYGNTGELFF,TGCGCCAGCACGGGTTACGGGAACACCGGGGAGCTGTTTTTT
TRBV27,TRBJ2-2,few,TRBD1,CASSLSRTGGFWTGELFF,TGTGCCAGCAGTTTATCCCGGACAGGGGGCTTTTGGACCGGGGAGCTGTTTTTT
TRBV19,TRBJ2-7,few,NA,CATGDPTIYEQYF,TGTGCCACCGGAGACCCTACTATATACGAGCAGTACTTC
TRBV19,TRBJ2-7,few,NA,CASSIPGQSYEQYF,TGTGCCAGTAGTATCCCCGGTCAGAGCTACGAGCAGTACTTC
TRBV12-3/TRBV12-4,TRBJ1-4,NA,NA,CASSFLRDEKLFF,TGTGCCAGCAGTTTTCTCCGGGATGAAAAACTGTTTTTT
TRBV29-1,TRBJ2-1,few,NA,CSVGTTSYNEQFF,TGCAGCGTTGGGACTACTTCCTACAATGAGCAGTTCTTC
TRBV25-1,TRBJ2-3,NA,NA,CASSEYRTENTDTQYF,TGTGCCAGCAGTGAATATAGGACAGAGAACACAGATACGCAGTATTTT
TRBV27,TRBJ1-2,NA,NA,CASSFYGREGYTF,TGTGCCAGCAGTTTCTACGGGAGAGAGGGCTACACCTTC
TRBV20-1,TRBJ2-7,once,TRBD1,CSKNRQGYEQYF,TGCAGCAAAAATCGACAGGGCTACGAGCAGTACTTC
TRBV7-2,TRBJ2-1,NA,TRBD2,CASRLTSGDYNEQFF,TGTGCCAGCAGACTAACTAGCGGAGACTACAATGAGCAGTTCTTC
TRBV7-8,TRBJ2-7,few,NA,CASSLVLDSYEQYF,TGTGCCAGCAGCTTAGTATTGGACTCCTACGAGCAGTACTTC
TRBV5-1,TRBJ2-7,NA,NA,CASSLEGRLSYEQYF,TGCGCCAGCAGCTTGGAGGGACGGCTCTCCTACGAGCAGTACTTC
TRBV9,TRBJ2-1,NA,TRBD1,CASSASGQGYNEQFF,TGTGCCAGCAGCGCCTCGGGACAGGGCTACAATGAGCAGTTCTTC
TRBV15,TRBJ2-3,many,TRBD2,CATSRAGGSTDTQYF,TGTGCCACCAGCAGAGCGGGGGGGAGCACAGATACGCAGTATTTT
TRBV18,TRBJ1-2,NA,NA,CASSLQGHYGYTF,TGTGCCAGCTCACTTCAGGGCCACTATGGCTACACCTTC
TRBV28,TRBJ1-1,few,NA,CASSPSAVPEAFF,TGTGCCAGCAGCCCCTCAGCCGTTCCTGAAGCTTTCTTT
TRBV27,TRBJ2-7,NA,TRBD1,CASSPRTGNYEEYF,TGTGCCAGCAGTCCCCGGACAGGGAATTACGAGGAGTACTTC
TRBV29-1,TRBJ2-3,many,NA,CSVVTDTQYF,TGCAGCGTAGTCACAGATACGCAGTATTTT
TRBV10-3,TRBJ1-5,few,NA,CAISERQVSQPQHF,TGTGCCATCAGTGAGAGACAGGTCTCTCAGCCCCAGCATTTT
TRBV9,TRBJ1-2,few,NA,CASSTQAREDGYTF,TGTGCCAGCAGCACCCAGGCCAGGGAAGATGGCTACACCTTC
TRBV10-3,TRBJ2-7,few,NA,CAISEGSYEQYF,TGTGCCATCAGTGAGGGGTCCTACGAGCAGTACTTC
TRBV29-1,TRBJ1-6,NA,NA,CSVMTGKGVHF,TGCAGCGTAATGACGGGGAAAGGGGTCCACTTT
TRBV18,TRBJ2-3,NA,NA,CASSPQGTEGTDTQYF,TGTGCCAGCTCACCACAGGGGACGGAGGGGACAGATACGCAGTATTTT
TRBV7-2,TRBJ2-2,many,TRBD1,CASSFRDSNTGELFF,TGTGCCAGCAGCTTTAGGGACAGCAACACCGGGGAGCTGTTTTTT
TRBV11-1,TRBJ2-2,NA,NA,CASSHRDSYTGELFF,TGTGCCAGCAGCCACCGGGACTCATACACCGGGGAGCTGTTTTTT
TRBV6-5,TRBJ1-1,NA,NA,CASSNTGSPEAFF,TGTGCCAGCAGTAACACCGGGAGCCCTGAAGCTTTCTTT
TRBV29-1,TRBJ2-1,few,TRBD2,CRAGTTARGEQFF,TGCAGGGCCGGGACTACTGCCCGGGGTGAGCAGTTCTTC
TRBV5-6,TRBJ2-5,NA,NA,CASSSSPGTQETQYF,TGTGCCAGCAGCTCCAGTCCAGGGACCCAAGAGACCCAGTACTTC
TRBV20-1,TRBJ2-2,few,NA,CSARDKEALRGTGELFF,TGCAGTGCTAGAGATAAGGAGGCCCTCCGCGGCACCGGGGAGCTGTTTTTT
TRBV15,TRBJ2-2,NA,NA,CATRGPGTGELFF,TGTGCCACCCGGGGGCCCGGCACCGGGGAGCTGTTTTTT
TRBV3-1,TRBJ2-1,many,NA,CASSQDREQFF,TGTGCCAGCAGCCAAGACAGGGAGCAGTTCTTC
TRBV24-1,TRBJ2-1,NA,NA,CATSDPQGSNEQFF,TGTGCCACCAGTGATCCGCAGGGGTCAAATGAGCAGTTCTTC
TRBV12-3/TRBV12-4,TRBJ1-5,few,NA,CASRPGYNQPQHF,TGTGCCAGCAGGCCAGGGTACAATCAGCCCCAGCATTTT
TRBV5-1,TRBJ2-1,many,NA,CASSLYGRGEQFF,TGCGCCAGCAGCTTGTATGGCCGGGGTGAGCAGTTCTTC
TRBV4-3,TRBJ2-3,many,NA,CASSQDHARSDTQYF,TGCGCCAGCAGCCAAGATCACGCTAGATCAGATACGCAGTATTTT
TRBV14,TRBJ1-1,NA,TRBD1,CASSQGDRGAPFF,TGTGCCAGCAGCCAAGGGGACAGGGGGGCGCCTTTCTTT
TRBV20-1,TRBJ2-7,few,NA,CSARDPQVGSYEQYF,TGCAGTGCTAGAGATCCGCAAGTGGGGTCCTACGAGCAGTACTTC
TRBV4-2,TRBJ2-2,NA,NA,CASSQASRVLPNTGELFF,TGTGCCAGCAGCCAAGCTTCAAGGGTCCTTCCAAACACCGGGGAGCTGTTTTTT
TRBV18,TRBJ1-1,few,NA,CASSPVQTGDSKAFF,TGTGCCAGCTCACCAGTCCAGACAGGCGATTCCAAAGCTTTCTTT
TRBV7-6,TRBJ1-3,many,TRBD1,CASSLAAGRQGPGNTIYF,TGTGCCAGCAGCTTAGCGGCAGGGAGACAGGGGCCTGGAAACACCATATATTTT